This passage covers 27 T cell receptor beta chains from one sample sequenced in a study of blood T cell repertoires in COVID-19. Libraries were prepared by immunoSEQ multiplex PCR; TCRdb keeps only in-frame clonotypes and omits some of them. This repertoire shows about 260,000 clones, 75% to 90% found once; its top ten account for 3.1%. The sample comprised PBMCs or T cells enriched from blood (not recorded which). The receptors originated from a middle-aged woman who had been exposed to COVID-19.

The rearrangement joins TRBV7-9 to TRBJ1-1, with D unresolved. CDR3 length equals 19 residues. Germline CDR1 reads SEHNR; CDR2 reads FQNEAQ (reference sequence). Trimming took off 3 bases at V and 2 bases at J, with 25 bases between the two ends. In nucleotides, the CDR3 is TGTGCCAGCAGCTTTAGCTCCACCATCCTTTCTTTTCCCAACACTGAAGCTTTCTTT. Translation gives CASSFSSTILSFPNTEAFF.

J is TRBJ1-1 and V is TRBV19; D call uncertain. The CDR3 has 16 amino acids. V was trimmed by 0 bases and J by 7 bases, leaving 18 bases between them. From germline, CDR1 is LNHDA and CDR2 SQIVND (reference sequence). The CDR3: CASSIDSMRAGVEAFF. CDR3 nucleotides: TGTGCCAGTAGTATAGATTCAATGAGGGCTGGGGTTGAAGCTTTCTTT. Complete variable domain (other parts from reference TRBV19 and TRBJ1-1): DGGITQSPKYLFRKEGQNVTLSCEQNLNHDAMYWYRQDPGQGLRLIYYSQIVNDFQKGDIAEGYSVSREKKESFPLTVTSAQKNPTAFYLCASSIDSMRAGVEAFFGQGTRLTVV.

This sequence joins TRBV11-2 and TRBJ1-1; D ambiguous. V lost 1 base to trimming and J lost 1 base, with 7 bases between them. The CDR3 extends over 14 amino acids. Germline loops: CDR1 SGHAT, CDR2 FQNNGV. CDR3 protein: CASSLGAENTEAFF. In DNA, the CDR3 is TGTGCCAGCAGCTTAGGGGCAGAGAACACTGAAGCTTTCTTT.

The gene calls are TRBV4-3 and TRBJ1-2; unclear D gene. In germline, CDR1 is LGHNA, CDR2 YSLEER. This CDR3 is built from 14 residues. V was trimmed by 4 bases and J by 4 bases, leaving 13 bases between them. The chain's CDR3 is CASSLSGVAYGYTF. CDR3 nucleotide sequence: TGCGCCAGCAGCCTCAGCGGTGTGGCCTATGGCTACACCTTC.

The chain recombines TRBV7-2 with TRBJ2-1; 9 nucleotides line up with TRBD1. V lost 5 bases to trimming and J lost 5 bases; unmatched junction nucleotides: 7. The CDR3 totals 15 residues. The germline gives CDR1 SGHTA, CDR2 FQGNSA. CDR3 amino acids: CASSTGQGFHNEQFF. Written as DNA, the CDR3 is TGTGCCAGCAGCACCGGACAGGGGTTCCACAATGAGCAGTTCTTC.

The rearrangement uses TRBV6-2 or TRBV6-3 and TRBJ2-1; 12 bases are shared with TRBD2. The CDR3 consists of 17 residues. V shed 2 bases and J 5 bases; nucleotides not matched to a gene: 7. Germline V gives CDR1 MNHEY, CDR2 SVGEGT. Written as DNA, the CDR3 is TGTGCCAGCAGTTACCTACTGACTAGCGGGGGAGACAATGAGCAGTTCTTC. It translates to CASSYLLTSGGDNEQFF.

The chain employs TRBV7-3 and TRBJ1-6, with TRBD1 identical over 8 bases. J gave up 9 bases and V 5 bases, and 9 bases lay outside the gene matches. Per the germline V gene, CDR1 is SGHTA and CDR2 is FQGTGA. The CDR3 sequence is 15 residues long. CDR3 in amino acids: CASSRDRGNGSPLHF. The DNA for the CDR3 is TGTGCCAGCAGCCGTGACAGGGGCAACGGTTCACCCCTCCACTTT. The full variable domain, with the rest looked up from reference TRBV7-3 and TRBJ1-6, is GAGVSQTPSNKVTEKGKYVELRCDPISGHTALYWYRQSLGQGPEFLIYFQGTGAADDSGLPNDRFFAVRPEGSVSTLKIQRTERGDSAVYLCASSRDRGNGSPLHFGNGTRLTVT.

The rearrangement joins TRBV25-1 to TRBJ1-2; possible D gene TRBD1, 6 bases. Trimming took off 3 bases at V and 8 bases at J, with 16 bases between the two ends. CDR3 size: 14 residues. Germline-derived CDR1 and CDR2 are MGHDK and SYGVNS. CDR3 protein: CASSDAGTPQGYTF. The DNA of the CDR3 is TGTGCCAGCAGTGATGCCGGGACACCCCAAGGCTACACCTTC.

The V and J genes are TRBV7-9 and TRBJ2-7; TRBD1 aligns across 7 bases. J lost 7 bases, V lost 2 bases, and 14 bases had no gene match. Looked up from germline, CDR1 is SEHNR and CDR2 is FQNEAQ (reference sequence). The length of the CDR3 is 16 residues. In DNA, the CDR3 is TGTGCCAGCAGCTTACCGCTACCCGACAGGGCTGGGGAGCAGTACTTC. It is translated as CASSLPLPDRAGEQYF.

The genes are TRBV25-1 and TRBJ2-5; the match to TRBD1 covers 10 bases. Germline V gene data show CDR1 as MGHDK and CDR2 as SYGVNS. The CDR3 covers 15 residues. The V segment lost 5 bases and the J segment 5 bases; nucleotides outside the gene matches: 8. The CDR3 region has the DNA TGTGCCAGCAGTCAACCCGGGACAGGGGTTGAGACCCAGTACTTC. Translated: CASSQPGTGVETQYF.

V gene TRBV6-5 combines with J gene TRBJ1-2; weak D call: TRBD1 (6 bases). This CDR3 is 16 amino acids long. Trimming cost V 1 base and J 0 bases, with 12 bases left between them. Germline V gives CDR1 MNHEY, CDR2 SVGAGI. CDR3 protein: CASSYLGAGANYGYTF. The CDR3 region has the DNA TGTGCCAGCAGTTACTTAGGGGCAGGGGCTAACTATGGCTACACCTTC.

The chain couples TRBV5-1 to TRBJ2-7; TRBD1 might be the D (6 bases). Germline loops: CDR1 SGHRS, CDR2 YFSETQ. Between the trimmed V and J ends, which lost 4 bases and 5 bases, there was a span of 19 bases. CDR3 length: 15 amino acids. CDR3 region: CASSRTWDTVHEQYF. The CDR3 nucleotides are TGCGCCAGCAGCCGAACCTGGGACACTGTCCACGAGCAGTACTTC.

J is TRBJ2-1 and V is TRBV11-3; 12 nucleotides match TRBD2. The J segment lost 5 bases and the V segment lost 5 bases, leaving 7 bases of the junction unmatched. This CDR3 is 16 amino acids long. Germline V gene lookup returns CDR1 SGHNT and CDR2 YENEEA. The CDR3 spells CASSRRTSGTNNEQFF. DNA for the CDR3: TGTGCCAGCAGCCGGAGGACTAGCGGGACCAACAATGAGCAGTTCTTC.

The chain joins TRBV20-1 to TRBJ2-3; 12 nucleotides match TRBD2. V lost 3 bases, J lost 6 bases, and 10 bases stayed unmatched. The CDR3 covers 16 residues. Germline CDR1 reads DFQATT; CDR2 reads SNEGSKA (reference sequence). This CDR3 is CSASYLAGGLKDTQYF. CDR3 DNA sequence: TGCAGTGCTAGTTACCTAGCGGGGGGGCTAAAGGATACGCAGTATTTT.

This clone was counted only a few times. V is TRBV2 and J is TRBJ1-4; TRBD1 agrees at 7 bases. V was clipped by 6 bases and J by 3 bases; unmatched bases: 4. This CDR3 spans 14 amino acids. CDR1 SNHLY and CDR2 FYNNEI come from the germline V gene. CDR3 region: CASSWDSSNEKLFF. DNA of the CDR3: TGTGCCAGCAGCTGGGACAGCTCTAATGAAAAACTGTTTTTT.

The CDR3 reads CASSPPRRADRVNEQFF. The DNA for the CDR3 is TGTGCCAGCAGTCCACCACGCCGAGCCGACAGGGTAAATGAGCAGTTCTTC. V usage is TRBV25-1 and J usage is TRBJ2-1; 7 bases map to TRBD1. With 5 bases clipped from V and 7 bases from J, the junction kept 17 bases outside the gene matches. Germline V CDR1 and CDR2: MGHDK, SYGVNS. This CDR3 has 17 residues.

In this sample, this clone turned up once. V and J are TRBV19 and TRBJ1-1; possible D gene TRBD1, 6 bases. This CDR3 has 19 residues. V was pared by 2 bases and J by 0 bases, with 22 bases between. CDR1 and CDR2 from the germline V gene are LNHDA and SQIVND (reference sequence). The CDR3 DNA reads as TGTGCCAGTAGTATAATAACAGGGTTTGGCTCCGTCTTGAACACTGAAGCTTTCTTT. It yields the protein CASSIITGFGSVLNTEAFF.

The chain links TRBV3-1 (or the pseudogene TRBV3-2) to TRBJ1-1; no clear D. The CDR3 is 14 residues long. Trimming removed 1 base from V and 5 bases from J, with 11 bases in between. Per the germline V gene, CDR1 is LGHDT and CDR2 is YNNKEL (reference sequence). The CDR3 loop reads CASSQVNGLTEAFF. CDR3 coding DNA: TGTGCCAGCAGCCAAGTAAACGGTTTAACTGAAGCTTTCTTT.

The genes are TRBV10-3 and TRBJ2-3; unclear D gene. Between the trimmed V and J ends, which lost 2 bases and 6 bases, there was a span of 9 bases. Germline V gene data show CDR1 as ENHRY and CDR2 as SYGVKD. This CDR3 is 13 amino acids long. CDR3 residues: CAISEVERDTQYF. CDR3 coding DNA: TGTGCCATCAGTGAGGTGGAGCGTGATACGCAGTATTTT.

The rearrangement uses TRBV4-3 and TRBJ2-3; 9 nucleotides agree with TRBD2. This CDR3 is built from 17 residues. The V and J ends lost 1 base and 2 bases, in that order; junction bases with no gene match: 7. Germline loops: CDR1 LGHNA, CDR2 YSLEER. The CDR3 coding sequence is TGCGCCAGCAGCCAAGCCGGGACTAGCTTTTCCACAGATACGCAGTATTTT. Translating gives CASSQAGTSFSTDTQYF.

The genes are TRBV27 and TRBJ2-1; D call uncertain. Germline V CDR1 and CDR2: MNHEY, SMNVEV (reference sequence). V was pared by 0 bases and J by 0 bases, with 9 bases between. This CDR3 comprises 16 residues. CDR3 DNA: TGTGCCAGCAGTTTATCAGGAGTATCCTCCTACAATGAGCAGTTCTTC. Its translation is CASSLSGVSSYNEQFF.

The rearrangement links TRBV12-5 to TRBJ2-5; maybe TRBD1 (6 bases). Per the germline V gene, CDR1 is LGHNT and CDR2 is FRNRAP. Trimming cost V 0 bases and J 2 bases, with 13 bases left between them. The CDR3 spans 16 residues. The CDR3 DNA sequence: TGTGCTAGTGGTTTGGTATTAGGACAGCGACAAGAGACCCAGTACTTC. This translates into CASGLVLGQRQETQYF.

V usage is TRBV10-3 and J usage is TRBJ2-1, with D unresolved. CDR3 length: 13 amino acids. The germline gives CDR1 ENHRY, CDR2 SYGVKD. Trimming pared 4 bases from V and 6 bases from J, leaving 10 bases between. The CDR3 here is CAISARGSNEQFF. In DNA, the CDR3 is TGTGCCATCAGTGCCCGCGGAAGCAATGAGCAGTTCTTC.

A few counts support this clone. The rearrangement joins TRBV2 to TRBJ1-2, with unresolved D. V lost 5 bases, J lost 4 bases, and 11 bases lay in between. The germline V gene has CDR1 SNHLY and CDR2 FYNNEI. This CDR3 spans 13 amino acids. The DNA of the CDR3 is TGTGCCAGCAGTACCTATACGGTCTATGGCTACACCTTC. Encoded protein: CASSTYTVYGYTF. Full variable domain (remainder filled in from reference TRBV2 and TRBJ1-2): EPEVTQTPSHQVTQMGQEVILRCVPISNHLYFYWYRQILGQKVEFLVSFYNNEISEKSEIFDDQFSVERPDGSNFTLKIRSTKLEDSAMYFCASSTYTVYGYTFGSGTRLTVV.

The V and J genes are TRBV21-1 and TRBJ1-6. TRBV21-1 is shown as a pseudogene. The CDR3 sequence is 19 residues long. The CDR3 bases are TGTGCCAGCAGCAAAGCGGCTCCACCCGGGACTTCCTATAATTCACCCCTCCACTTT. Protein sequence: CASSKAAPPGTSYNSPLHF.

V usage is TRBV9 and J usage is TRBJ1-4; D not resolved. V lost 0 bases and J 0 bases, leaving 6 bases between the germline ends. The germline gives CDR1 SGDLS, CDR2 YYNGEE. This CDR3 comprises 15 residues. This CDR3 is CASSVDGSTNEKLFF. The CDR3 nucleotides are TGTGCCAGCAGCGTAGACGGTTCAACTAATGAAAAACTGTTTTTT. Full variable domain (missing parts from reference TRBV9 and TRBJ1-4): DSGVTQTPKHLITATGQRVTLRCSPRSGDLSVYWYQQSLDQGLQFLIQYYNGEERAKGNILERFSAQQFPDLHSELNLSSLELGDSALYFCASSVDGSTNEKLFFGSGTQLSVL.

The rearrangement uses TRBV2 and TRBJ2-7; a possible D gene is TRBD2 (5 bases). The V end was cut by 8 bases, the J end by 0 bases, with 11 bases between. The CDR3 loop spans 13 amino acids. Germline V CDR1 and CDR2: SNHLY, FYNNEI. The DNA of the CDR3 is TGTGCCAGCTTAGCGTTAAGCTCCTACGAGCAGTACGTC. Its protein is CASLALSSYEQYV.